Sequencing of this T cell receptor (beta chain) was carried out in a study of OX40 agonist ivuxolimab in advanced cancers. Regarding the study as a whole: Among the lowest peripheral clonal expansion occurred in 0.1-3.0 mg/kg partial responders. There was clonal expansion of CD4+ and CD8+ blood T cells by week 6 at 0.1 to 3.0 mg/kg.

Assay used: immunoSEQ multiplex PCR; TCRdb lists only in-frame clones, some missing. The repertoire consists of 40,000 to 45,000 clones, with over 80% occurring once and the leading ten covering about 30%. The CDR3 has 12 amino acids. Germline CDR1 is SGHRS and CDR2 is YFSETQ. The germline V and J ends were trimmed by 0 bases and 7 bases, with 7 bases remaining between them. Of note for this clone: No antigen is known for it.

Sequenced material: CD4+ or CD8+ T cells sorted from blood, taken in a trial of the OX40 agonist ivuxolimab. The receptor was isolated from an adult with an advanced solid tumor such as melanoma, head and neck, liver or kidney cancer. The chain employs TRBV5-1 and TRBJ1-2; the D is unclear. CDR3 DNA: TGCGCCAGCAGCTTGGAATCTGGTGGCTACACCTTC. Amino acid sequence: CASSLESGGYTF.